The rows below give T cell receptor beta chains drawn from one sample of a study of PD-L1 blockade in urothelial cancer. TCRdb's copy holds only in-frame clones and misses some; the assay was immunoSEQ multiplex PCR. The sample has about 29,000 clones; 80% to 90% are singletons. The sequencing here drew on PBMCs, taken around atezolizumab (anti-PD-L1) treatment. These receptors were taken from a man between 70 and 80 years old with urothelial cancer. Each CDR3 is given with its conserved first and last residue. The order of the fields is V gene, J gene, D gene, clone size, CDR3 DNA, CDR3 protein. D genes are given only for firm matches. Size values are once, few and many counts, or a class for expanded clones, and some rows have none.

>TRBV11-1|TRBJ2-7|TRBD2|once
TGTGCCAGCAGCTGGAACCTAGCGGGAGTCCTTAGTCACGAGCAGTACTTC
CASSWNLAGVLSHEQYF
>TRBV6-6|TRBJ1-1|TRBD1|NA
TGTGCCAGCAGTAGCCACGGACAGGATGGAACTGAAGCTTTCTTT
CASSSHGQDGTEAFF
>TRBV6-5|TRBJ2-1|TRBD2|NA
TGTGCCACCCTGGGACTAGCGGATAATGAGCAGTTCTTC
CATLGLADNEQFF
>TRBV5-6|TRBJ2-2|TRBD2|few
TGTGCCAGCAGCCAACCAATTAGCGGGGCAGGGACCGGGGAGCTGTTTTTT
CASSQPISGAGTGELFF
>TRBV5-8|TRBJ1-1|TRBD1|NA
TGTGCCAGCAGCCCCCCGAGGACAGGGGGCACTGAAGCTTTCTTT
CASSPPRTGGTEAFF
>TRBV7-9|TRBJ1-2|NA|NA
TGTGCCAGCAGCTTAGGGGGCCCTGGGGGCTACACCTTC
CASSLGGPGGYTF
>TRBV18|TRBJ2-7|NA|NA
TGTGCCAGCTCACCTGGAGTCTTTTCAGGGGCCTCCTACGAGCAGTACTTC
CASSPGVFSGASYEQYF
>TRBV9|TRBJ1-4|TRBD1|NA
TGTGCCAGCAGCGTAGCCGCAGGGGGCGCAGGGTCTAATGAAAAACTGTTTTTT
CASSVAAGGAGSNEKLFF
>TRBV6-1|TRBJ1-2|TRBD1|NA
TGTGCCAGCAGTGCAGGACAGGGGGCGCGAGGCTACACCTTC
CASSAGQGARGYTF
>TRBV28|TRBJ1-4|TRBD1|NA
TGTGCCAGCAGTCCCTCGGGGACAGGGGCTGAAAAACTGTTTTTT
CASSPSGTGAEKLFF
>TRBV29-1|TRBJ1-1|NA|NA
TGCAGCGTTCAAAAGGGGGGGCAGAACACTGAAGCTTTCTTT
CSVQKGGQNTEAFF
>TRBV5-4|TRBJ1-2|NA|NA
TGTGCCAGCAGCCAGGACAGTAACTATGGCTACACCTTC
CASSQDSNYGYTF
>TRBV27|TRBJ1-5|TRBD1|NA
TGTGCCAGCAGTCGGACAGGGGGAAGCAATCAGCCCCAGCATTTT
CASSRTGGSNQPQHF
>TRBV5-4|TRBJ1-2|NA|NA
TGTGCCAGCAGCTTGCCTACAGGAGCTAACTATGGCTACACCTTC
CASSLPTGANYGYTF
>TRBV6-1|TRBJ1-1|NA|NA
TGTGCCAGCAGTGTGGAGGGTTCCCTCGAAGCTTTCTTT
CASSVEGSLEAFF
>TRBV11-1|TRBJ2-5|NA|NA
TGTGCCACCGGACCCCCGACAGAAGAGACCCAGTACTTC
CATGPPTEETQYF
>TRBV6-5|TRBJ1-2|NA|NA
TGTGCCAGCAGCCGGCAGGGTCGGGGCTACACCTTC
CASSRQGRGYTF
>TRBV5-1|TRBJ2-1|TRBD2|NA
TGCGCCAGCAGCTTCCTAGCGGGGCAGGGTGAGCAGTTCTTC
CASSFLAGQGEQFF
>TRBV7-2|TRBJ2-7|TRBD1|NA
TGTGCCAGCAGCTTAGGAAGGGGGCTATACGAGCAGTACTTC
CASSLGRGLYEQYF
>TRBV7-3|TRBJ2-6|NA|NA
TGTGCCAGCAGCCCCGCCGGTGTCGGGGGGGCCAACGTCCTGACTTTC
CASSPAGVGGANVLTF
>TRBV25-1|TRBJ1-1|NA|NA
TGTGCCAGCACCCTAGGACAGACTGAAGCTTTCTTT
CASTLGQTEAFF